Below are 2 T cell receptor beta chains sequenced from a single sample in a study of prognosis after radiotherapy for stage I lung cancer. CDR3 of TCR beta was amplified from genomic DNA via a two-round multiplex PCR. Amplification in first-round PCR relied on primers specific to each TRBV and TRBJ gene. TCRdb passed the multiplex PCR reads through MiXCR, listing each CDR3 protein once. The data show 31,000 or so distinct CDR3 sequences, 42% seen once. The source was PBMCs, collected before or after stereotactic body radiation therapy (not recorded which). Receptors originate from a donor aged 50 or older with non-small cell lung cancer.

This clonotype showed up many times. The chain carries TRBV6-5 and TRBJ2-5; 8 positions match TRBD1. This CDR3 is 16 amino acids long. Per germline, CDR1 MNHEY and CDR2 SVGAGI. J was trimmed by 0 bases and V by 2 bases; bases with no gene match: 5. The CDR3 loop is CASSYPGTGDQETQYF. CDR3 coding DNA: TGTGCCAGCAGTTACCCCGGGACAGGAGACCAAGAGACCCAGTACTTC.

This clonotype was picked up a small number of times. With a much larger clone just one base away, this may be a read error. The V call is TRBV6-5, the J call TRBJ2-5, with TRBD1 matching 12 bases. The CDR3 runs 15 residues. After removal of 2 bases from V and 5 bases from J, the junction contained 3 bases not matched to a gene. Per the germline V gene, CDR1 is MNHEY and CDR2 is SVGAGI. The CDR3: CASSYGTGGSETQYF. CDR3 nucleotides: TGTGCCAGCAGTTACGGGACAGGGGGCTCGGAGACCCAGTACTTC.